One and the same sample provided the 31 T cell receptor beta chains below, sequenced in a study of T cell responses to AZD1222 COVID-19 vaccine. The method was immunoSEQ multiplex PCR; TCRdb's version includes in-frame clones alone and lacks a portion of them. This sample has approximately 50,000 clones; over 70% occur once, and the top ten carry over 12%. The sample was peripheral blood, taken on day 0 of AZD1222 vaccination. The receptors were gathered from an adult in good health.

This chain joins TRBV4-1 and TRBJ1-4, with a weak D call TRBD1 (5 bases). Germline V gives CDR1 MGHRA, CDR2 YSYEKL. CDR3 size: 17 residues. Trimming pared 0 bases from V and 3 bases from J, leaving 14 bases between. CDR3 residues: CASSQDRGRVANEKLFF. CDR3 sequence (DNA): TGCGCCAGCAGCCAAGATCGGGGCAGGGTGGCTAATGAAAAACTGTTTTTT.

The chain is built from TRBV6-5 and TRBJ1-2, with D uncertain. Trimming shortened V by 6 bases and J by 8 bases, and 10 bases separated the two germline ends. This CDR3 spans 11 amino acids. Germline CDR1 reads MNHEY; CDR2 reads SVGAGI. The CDR3 DNA is TGTGCCAGCAGCCCGGGCGGCGGCTACACCTTC. It is translated as CASSPGGGYTF.

In this sample, this clone turned up once. V gene TRBV24-1 combines with J gene TRBJ1-5; 12 bases agree with TRBD1. This CDR3 spans 17 amino acids. Losses at the gene ends were 4 bases for V and 3 bases for J; bases not matched to a gene: 6. CDR1 is KGHDR, CDR2 SFDVKD, per germline. CDR3 residues: CATSDRDRGRNNQPQHF. The CDR3 DNA follows: TGTGCCACCAGTGACCGGGACAGGGGGCGAAACAATCAGCCCCAGCATTTT.

The sample holds one count of this clone. This chain uses TRBV6-5 with TRBJ2-2; D gene ambiguous. Germline V lookup: CDR1 MNHEY, CDR2 SVGAGI. The V and J ends lost 3 bases and 9 bases respectively, with 11 bases between them. This CDR3 contains 13 residues. CDR3 residues: CASSYEERRELFF. As DNA, the CDR3 is TGTGCCAGCAGTTATGAAGAAAGGAGGGAGCTGTTTTTT.

V and J are TRBV9 and TRBJ2-3; D may be TRBD2 (5 bases). V lost 4 bases and J lost 4, with 19 bases in between. CDR1 and CDR2 (germline): SGDLS, YYNGEE. The CDR3 loop spans 16 amino acids. CDR3 bases: TGTGCCAGCAGCTCCACCTATACCGGGAACGCAGATACGCAGTATTTT. Translating it yields CASSSTYTGNADTQYF.

The V call is TRBV5-6, the J call TRBJ2-7, with TRBD1 matching 12 bases. Germline assignment: CDR1 SGHDT and CDR2 YYEEEE. V lost 7 bases, J lost 6 bases, and 5 bases stayed unmatched. This CDR3 spans 13 amino acids. CDR3 nucleotides: TGTGCCAGCGGGGACAGGGGGCTCATCGAGCAGTACTTC. It encodes CASGDRGLIEQYF.

V gene TRBV5-1 combines with J gene TRBJ2-3, with D unresolved. Trimming pared 0 bases from V and 1 base from J, leaving 12 bases between. Germline V gives CDR1 SGHRS, CDR2 YFSETQ. This CDR3 spans 16 amino acids. Here the CDR3 DNA reads TGCGCCAGCAGCTTGGCCCAAGTTTCACGCACAGATACGCAGTATTTT. It yields the protein CASSLAQVSRTDTQYF.

The V gene is TRBV24-1, the J gene TRBJ1-1; D gene ambiguous. The CDR3 is 12 amino acids. Per the germline V gene, CDR1 is KGHDR and CDR2 is SFDVKD. Trimming stripped 9 bases from V and 4 bases from J, with 11 bases between. The CDR3: CATRGEGTEAFF. The CDR3 region has the DNA TGTGCCACCCGCGGGGAGGGCACTGAAGCTTTCTTT.

This rearrangement joins TRBV4-3 to TRBJ2-1; perhaps TRBD2 as D (6 bases). Germline V gene lookup returns CDR1 LGHNA and CDR2 YSLEER. The V end lost 1 base, the J end lost 6 bases, and 16 bases lay between the germline ends. This CDR3 comprises 16 residues. Here the CDR3 reads CASSQVGTGAGNEQFF. The CDR3, as DNA: TGCGCCAGCAGCCAAGTTGGAACGGGAGCCGGCAATGAGCAGTTCTTC.

The chain carries TRBV27 and TRBJ1-5, with 8 positions matching TRBD1. Per the germline V gene, CDR1 is MNHEY and CDR2 is SMNVEV (reference sequence). The V segment lost 1 base and the J segment 1 base; nucleotides outside the gene matches: 12. This CDR3 contains 19 residues. The CDR3 DNA reads TGTGCCAGCAGTTTATACGGGACAGGTCCTTCGGGGAGCAATCAGCCCCAGCATTTT. Residues: CASSLYGTGPSGSNQPQHF.

The V call is TRBV4-2, the J call TRBJ2-1; 9 nucleotides line up with TRBD1. There are 15 residues in the CDR3. Per germline, CDR1 LGHNA and CDR2 YNFKEQ. Germline trimming cut 5 bases from V and 0 bases from J; bases unmatched to any gene: 2. The CDR3 reads CASSSTGGSYNEQFF. The CDR3 DNA is TGTGCCAGCAGCTCGACAGGGGGCTCCTACAATGAGCAGTTCTTC.

This clone was recorded only once. The chain is built from TRBV7-9 and TRBJ1-2, with a tentative D call TRBD1 (6 bases). The CDR3 loop spans 13 amino acids. CDR1 is SEHNR, CDR2 FQNEAQ, per germline (reference sequence). Deletions cut 5 bases from V and 6 bases from J, with 13 bases between. The CDR3 spells CASSHQGKNGYTF. The DNA of the CDR3 is TGTGCCAGCAGCCATCAGGGGAAAAATGGCTACACCTTC.

This clone was picked up one time. The chain has TRBV11-3 and TRBJ2-1, with D possibly being TRBD2 (6 bases). Germline CDR1 SGHNT, CDR2 YENEEA. There are 13 residues in the CDR3. Trimming took 0 bases from V and 7 from J, leaving 7 bases between them. CDR3 in amino acids: CASSLDRGNEQFF. For the CDR3, the DNA is TGTGCCAGCAGCTTAGATCGGGGGAATGAGCAGTTCTTC. The whole variable domain, remainder taken from reference TRBV11-3 and TRBJ2-1, is EAGVVQSPRYKIIEKKQPVAFWCNPISGHNTLYWYLQNLGQGPELLIRYENEEAVDDSQLPKDRFSAERLKGVDSTLKIQPAELGDSAVYLCASSLDRGNEQFFGPGTRLTVL.

V gene TRBV3-1 (or the pseudogene TRBV3-2) combines with J gene TRBJ2-7; the match to TRBD2 covers 9 bases. Per germline, CDR1 LGHDT and CDR2 YNNKEL (reference sequence). The CDR3 runs 16 residues. After removal of 4 bases from V and 4 bases from J, the junction contained 11 bases not matched to a gene. CDR3 DNA sequence: TGTGCCAGCAGCCGCGGTAGAGGCGGGAGGGATTACGAGCAGTACTTC. It codes for CASSRGRGGRDYEQYF.

The chain recombines TRBV5-6 with TRBJ2-3; D not certain. Trimming left V 0 bases short and J 8 bases short, with 4 bases between. Germline CDR1 and CDR2: SGHDT and YYEEEE. The CDR3 loop spans 11 amino acids. CDR3 amino acids: CASSLGATQYF. The DNA for the CDR3 is TGTGCCAGCAGCTTGGGAGCTACGCAGTATTTT.

The gene calls are TRBV11-2 and TRBJ1-3; TRBD1 matches at 9 bases. CDR1 SGHAT and CDR2 FQNNGV come from the germline V gene. The V and J ends lost 4 bases and 4 bases, in that order; junction bases with no gene match: 8. CDR3 length equals 16 residues. The CDR3 is CASSSWDREKGNTIYF. The CDR3 DNA reads TGTGCCAGCAGCTCGTGGGACAGGGAAAAAGGAAACACCATATATTTT.

This clone showed up just a few times. The CDR3 nucleotides read TGCGCCCCCACAGGGACCGGGGCCAACGTCCTGACTTTC. Protein product: CAPTGTGANVLTF. The chain carries TRBV10-1 and TRBJ2-6; a possible D gene is TRBD1 (6 bases). The CDR3 runs to 13 residues. Trimming shortened V by 11 bases and J by 4 bases, and 12 bases separated the two germline ends. Germline-derived CDR1 and CDR2 are WNHNN and SYGVQD (reference sequence).

The sample holds one count of this clone. CDR3 sequence: CASSIRGRGPNTEAFF. The CDR3 nucleotides read TGTGCCAGTAGTATCAGGGGTCGTGGTCCTAACACTGAAGCTTTCTTT. The V gene is TRBV19, the J gene TRBJ1-1, with a possible D match to TRBD1 (6 bases). There are 16 residues in the CDR3. Trimming left V 3 bases short and J 2 bases short, with 16 bases between. CDR1 and CDR2 (germline): LNHDA, SQIVND (reference sequence).

V is TRBV24-1 and J is TRBJ2-2; D may be TRBD1 (5 bases). This CDR3 comprises 15 residues. The germline V gene encodes CDR1 KGHDR and CDR2 SFDVKD. With 4 bases removed from V and 5 bases from J, the gap between germline ends came to 13 bases. The CDR3 DNA follows: TGTGCCACCAGTGACCTCGGACACGGAACCGGGGAGCTGTTTTTT. Translation gives CATSDLGHGTGELFF.

This sequence joins TRBV6-5 and TRBJ2-7; D gene unclear. The CDR3 consists of 13 residues. Germline values: CDR1 MNHEY, CDR2 SVGAGI. Trimming cost V 4 bases and J 6 bases, with 13 bases left between them. The CDR3 bases are TGTGCCAGCAGTTTCGATCAGGCCACCGAGCAGTACTTC. The encoded protein is CASSFDQATEQYF.

The rearrangement joins TRBV9 to TRBJ1-4; D may be TRBD1 (5 bases). Germline-derived CDR1 and CDR2 are SGDLS and YYNGEE. The CDR3 contains 14 residues. V was shortened by 0 bases and J by 10 bases, with 13 bases between the two germline ends. CDR3 sequence (DNA): TGTGCCAGCAGCGTAGACGGCCAGGGAGGAAAACTGTTTTTT. Protein product: CASSVDGQGGKLFF.

V usage is TRBV6-2 or TRBV6-3 and J usage is TRBJ2-2; D ambiguous. The CDR3 covers 14 residues. CDR1 is MNHEY and CDR2 is SVGEGT in the germline V gene. Trimming took 0 bases from V and 6 from J, leaving 8 bases between them. The CDR3 sequence: CASSYSGSPGELFF. In nucleotides, the CDR3 is TGTGCCAGCAGTTACTCAGGCAGCCCCGGGGAGCTGTTTTTT.

The chain uses TRBV6-4 and TRBJ2-1; D is perhaps TRBD1 (6 bases). There are 13 residues in the CDR3. Germline CDR1 is MRHNA and CDR2 is SNTAGT. Between the trimmed V and J ends, which lost 3 bases and 9 bases, there was a span of 12 bases. The CDR3 is CASSEQGEGEQFF. DNA for the CDR3: TGTGCCAGCAGTGAACAGGGAGAGGGTGAGCAGTTCTTC.

This chain links TRBV19 with TRBJ2-3; the D is unclear. Per germline, CDR1 LNHDA and CDR2 SQIVND (reference sequence). The CDR3 spans 13 residues. Trimming took 3 bases from V and 6 from J, leaving 10 bases between them. The CDR3 sequence is CASSMLGRDTQYF. DNA for the CDR3: TGTGCCAGTAGTATGCTGGGCCGGGATACGCAGTATTTT.

V usage is TRBV5-4 and J usage is TRBJ1-3; D may be TRBD1 (5 bases). V was shortened by 4 bases and J by 0 bases, with 14 bases between the two germline ends. Germline V gene lookup returns CDR1 SGHNT and CDR2 YYREEE (reference sequence). CDR3 length: 16 amino acids. The CDR3 region has the DNA TGTGCCAGCAGCGTCTACCAGGGTGCCTCTGGAAACACCATATATTTT. Its translation: CASSVYQGASGNTIYF.

The rearrangement joins TRBV4-2 to TRBJ2-5, with D tentatively TRBD1 or TRBD2 (6 bases each). This CDR3 region has 15 residues. Deletions cut 3 bases from V and 0 bases from J, with 11 bases between. Per germline, CDR1 LGHNA and CDR2 YNFKEQ. The CDR3, as DNA: TGTGCCAGCAGCCAGCTTAGGGGGGACCAAGAGACCCAGTACTTC. Translation: CASSQLRGDQETQYF.

The chain joins TRBV3-1 (or the pseudogene TRBV3-2) to TRBJ2-5; D tentatively fits TRBD1 or TRBD2 (5 bases each). The CDR3 covers 18 residues. Trimming stripped 0 bases from V and 1 base from J, with 18 bases between. Germline V gene sequence: CDR1 LGHDT, CDR2 YNNKEL (reference sequence). CDR3 DNA sequence: TGTGCCAGCAGCCAAGAAACTAGGAACGAGGGGCCCCAAGAGACCCAGTACTTC. Translating gives CASSQETRNEGPQETQYF.

This sequence joins TRBV27 and TRBJ2-5; D is perhaps TRBD2 (5 bases). Deletions cut 0 bases from V and 5 bases from J, with 13 bases between. The CDR3 totals 15 residues. Per the germline V gene, CDR1 is MNHEY and CDR2 is SMNVEV (reference sequence). For the CDR3, the DNA is TGTGCCAGCAGTTTATCAGGCGGGCCCATCGAGACCCAGTACTTC. It yields the protein CASSLSGGPIETQYF.

The chain joins TRBV24-1 to TRBJ1-2; no clear D gene. Looked up from germline, CDR1 is KGHDR and CDR2 is SFDVKD. The V gene lost 4 bases and the J gene lost 4 bases, with 6 bases spanning the gap. There are 12 residues in the CDR3. DNA for the CDR3: TGTGCCACCAGTGAGGGCGGCTATGGCTACACCTTC. Its translation: CATSEGGYGYTF.

The chain joins TRBV7-6 to TRBJ1-5; D is unresolved. Germline CDR1 SGHVS, CDR2 FNYEAQ. The length of the CDR3 is 12 residues. Trimming took 5 bases from V and 3 from J, leaving 5 bases between them. Here the CDR3 reads CASSPVNQPQHF. The CDR3 nucleotides read TGTGCCAGCAGCCCCGTCAATCAGCCCCAGCATTTT.

The rearrangement uses TRBV29-1 and TRBJ2-3, with TRBD1 as a possible D gene (7 bases). This CDR3 region has 14 residues. Trimming shortened V by 7 bases and J by 1 base, and 15 bases separated the two germline ends. CDR1 SQVTM and CDR2 ANQGSEA come from the germline V gene. CDR3 residues: CSAGGGGGTDTQYF. In DNA, the CDR3 is TGCAGCGCTGGAGGAGGGGGCGGCACAGATACGCAGTATTTT.